The sample holds many counts of the clone carrying this T cell receptor beta chain. Primers used in a second PCR of about 6 to 11 cycles were a sample-barcoded 5' primer and a J-beta primer mix. TCRdb re-called the 5' RACE reads with MiXCR, one entry per CDR3 protein. The data show 2 million or so distinct CDR3 sequences, with around 48% seen just once and approximately 2.1% held by the top ten. The CDR3 consists of 15 residues. CDR1 and CDR2 from the germline V gene are DFQATT and SNEGSKA (reference sequence). V dropped 5 bases and J dropped 0 bases, with 11 bases sitting between them. These data are taken from a study of blood T cells in healthy people across ages.

The origin of this receptor is a woman aged 40 to 55 in good health. Material for sequencing was blood. This chain uses TRBV20-1 with TRBJ2-6, with a tentative D call TRBD2 (7 bases). The CDR3 nucleotides are TGCAGTGCTTACAGGGAGGGCTCTGGGGCCAACGTCCTGACTTTC. Translated: CSAYREGSGANVLTF.